The clone carrying this T cell receptor beta chain was counted between two and nine times. Using immunoSEQ multiplex PCR, the repertoire was profiled, and TCRdb retains in-frame clones only, with some absent. The sample contains about 210,000 clones, 65% to 85% of which appear only once. These data originate in a study of blood T cell repertoires in COVID-19. Study information: The analysed material was cDNA or gDNA that came from T cells, B-cell-depleted T cells, or PBMCs.

The sequence derives from a man between 50 and 59 years old with active or convalescent COVID-19. Sequencing was done on a sample of peripheral blood.

The CDR3 protein is CASSRGLAGGPSYEQYF. The CDR3 nucleotides are TGTGCCAGCAGTCGGGGACTAGCGGGAGGCCCCTCCTACGAGCAGTACTTC. The J gene is TRBJ2-7, the V gene TRBV6-6, with TRBD2 matching 15 bases. With V trimmed by 5 bases and J by 0 bases, 5 bases remained unmatched. CDR3 length: 17 residues. Germline-derived CDR1 and CDR2 are MNHNY and SVGAGI (reference sequence).